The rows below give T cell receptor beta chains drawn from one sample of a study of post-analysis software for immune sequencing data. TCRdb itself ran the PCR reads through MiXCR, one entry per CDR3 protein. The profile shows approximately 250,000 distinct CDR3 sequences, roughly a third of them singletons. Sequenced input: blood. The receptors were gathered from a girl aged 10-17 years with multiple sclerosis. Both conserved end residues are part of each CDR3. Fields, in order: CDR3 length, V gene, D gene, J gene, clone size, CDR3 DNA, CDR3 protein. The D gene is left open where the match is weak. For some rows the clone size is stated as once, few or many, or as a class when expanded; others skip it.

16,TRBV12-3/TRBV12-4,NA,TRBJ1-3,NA,TGTGCCAGCTCCCTTTTGCCAGGACTCTCTGGAAACACCATATATTTT,CASSLLPGLSGNTIYF
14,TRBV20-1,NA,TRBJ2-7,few,TGCAGTGCTAGAGGTTTGGTGGCACCCCACGAGCAGTACTTC,CSARGLVAPHEQYF
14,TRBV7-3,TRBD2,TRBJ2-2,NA,TGTGCCAGCAGCACAGCGGGAGTGTCTGGGGAGCTGTTTTTT,CASSTAGVSGELFF
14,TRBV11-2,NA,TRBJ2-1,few,TGTGCCAGCAGCTTAGTTTGGACAGACAATGAGCAGTTCTTC,CASSLVWTDNEQFF
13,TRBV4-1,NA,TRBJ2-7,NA,TGCGCCAGCAGCCAACCGGGGAACTACGAGCAGTACTTC,CASSQPGNYEQYF
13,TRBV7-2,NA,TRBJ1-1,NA,TGTGCCAGCATCCCCAAAGCGAACACTGAAGCTTTCTTT,CASIPKANTEAFF
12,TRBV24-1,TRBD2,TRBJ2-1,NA,TGTGCCACCTCACTAGCGAACAATGAGCAGTTCTTC,CATSLANNEQFF
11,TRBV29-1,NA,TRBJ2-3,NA,TGCAGCGTTCCAGGGACAGATACGCAGTATTTT,CSVPGTDTQYF
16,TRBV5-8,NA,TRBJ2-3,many,TGTGCCAGCAGCTTGGGGAGCGGGTTGAGGGCAGATACGCAGTATTTT,CASSLGSGLRADTQYF
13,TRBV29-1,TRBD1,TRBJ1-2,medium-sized,TGCAGCGTTGAGGTGGACAGGGGGAATGGCTACACCTTC,CSVEVDRGNGYTF
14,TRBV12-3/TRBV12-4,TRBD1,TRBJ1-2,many,TGTGCCAGCAGGACCATTGGGACAGGGGATGGCTACACCTTC,CASRTIGTGDGYTF
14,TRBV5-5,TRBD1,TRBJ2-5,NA,TGTGCCAGCAGCTTGGCCAGGGGGCTTGAGACCCAGTACTTC,CASSLARGLETQYF
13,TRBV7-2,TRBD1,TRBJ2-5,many,TGTGCCAGCAGCAGGGGACAGCCAGAGACCCAGTACTTC,CASSRGQPETQYF
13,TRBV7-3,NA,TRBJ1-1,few,TGTGCCAGCAGCCCCCCGGGGGGGACTGAAGCTTTCTTT,CASSPPGGTEAFF
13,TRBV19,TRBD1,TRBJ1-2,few,TGTGCCAGTAGTATATGGGGACAGTCTCACTACACCTTC,CASSIWGQSHYTF
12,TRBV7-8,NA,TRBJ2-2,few,TGTGCCAGCACTGAGGGGGGCGGGGAGCTGTTTTTT,CASTEGGGELFF
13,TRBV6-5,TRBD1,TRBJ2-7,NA,TGTGCCAGCAGTTACCGCAGGGGGCTCGAGCAGTACTTC,CASSYRRGLEQYF
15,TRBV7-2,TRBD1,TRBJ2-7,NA,TGTGCCAGCAGCTTGGAGGCAGGGGGCAGTTACGAGCAGTACTTC,CASSLEAGGSYEQYF
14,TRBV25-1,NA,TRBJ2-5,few,TGTGCCAGCAGGGAACCCAGCCCTGGGGAGACCCAGTACTTC,CASREPSPGETQYF
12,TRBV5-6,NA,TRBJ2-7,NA,TGTGCCAGCAGCTTGGGGGACTACGAGCAGTACTTC,CASSLGDYEQYF
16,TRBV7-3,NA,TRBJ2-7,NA,TGTGCCAGCAGCTTGGATCGGAGCCTTTACTCCTACGAGCAGTACTTC,CASSLDRSLYSYEQYF
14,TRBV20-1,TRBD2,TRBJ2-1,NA,TGCAGTGCTGTGAAAGCGGGAGGAAACGCTGAGCAGTTCTTC,CSAVKAGGNAEQFF
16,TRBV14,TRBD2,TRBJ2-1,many,TGTGCCAGCAGCAAACGGGGACTAGCGGCGGTCAATGAGCAGTTCTTC,CASSKRGLAAVNEQFF
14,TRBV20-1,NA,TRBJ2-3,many,TGCAGTGGGACGGAAACTACTAGCACAGATACGCAGTATTTT,CSGTETTSTDTQYF
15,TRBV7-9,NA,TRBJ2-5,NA,TGTGCCAGCAGCTTAAATCAGGGAGGCGCAGAGACCCAGTACTTC,CASSLNQGGAETQYF
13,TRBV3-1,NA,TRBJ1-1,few,TGTGCCAGCAGCCAAGTTGAGGGGACTGAAGCTTTCTTT,CASSQVEGTEAFF
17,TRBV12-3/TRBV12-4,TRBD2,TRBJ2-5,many,TGTGCCAGCAGTTCCCCCCCTAGCGGGATTCTCCAAGAGACCCAGTACTTC,CASSSPPSGILQETQYF
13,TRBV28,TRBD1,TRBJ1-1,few,TGTGCCAGCAGGCGACAGGGGGTCACTGAAGCTTTCTTT,CASRRQGVTEAFF
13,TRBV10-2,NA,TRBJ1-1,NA,TGCGCCAGCAAATTGGAGGAGAACACTGAAGCTTTCTTT,CASKLEENTEAFF
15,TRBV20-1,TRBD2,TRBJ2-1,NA,TGCAGTGCTAGCCCAGGACGGGGGGGGGCGTCCGAGCAGTTCTTC,CSASPGRGGASEQFF
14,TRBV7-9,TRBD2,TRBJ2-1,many,TGTGCCAGCAGCCCTTCGCTAGCGGCGGATGAGCAGTTCTTC,CASSPSLAADEQFF
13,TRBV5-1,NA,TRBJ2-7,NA,TGCGCCAGCCGCCGGGACTCCTTCTACGAGCAGTACTTC,CASRRDSFYEQYF
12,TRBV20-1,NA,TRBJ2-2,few,TGCAGTGCCAGGGGGGGTTCCGGGGAGCTGTTTTTT,CSARGGSGELFF
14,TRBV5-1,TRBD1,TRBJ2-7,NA,TGCGCCAGCAGCTTGGAACCGATACAGGGGAAGGAGTACTTC,CASSLEPIQGKEYF
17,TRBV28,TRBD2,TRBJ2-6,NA,TGTGCCAGCAGTTTTCGCGCGGGAGTTACGGGGGCCAACGTCCTGACTTTC,CASSFRAGVTGANVLTF
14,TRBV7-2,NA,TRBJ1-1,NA,TGTGCCAGCAGCTTACAGGTGGGAAGCACTGAAGCTTTCTTT,CASSLQVGSTEAFF
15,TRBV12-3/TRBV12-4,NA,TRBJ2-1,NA,TGTGCCAGCAGTTCACGCAGCCCGGGAGAGATTGAGCAGTTCTTC,CASSSRSPGEIEQFF
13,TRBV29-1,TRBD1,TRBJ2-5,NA,TGCAGCGTCTCCGGACAGGGAGGAGAGACCCAGTACTTC,CSVSGQGGETQYF
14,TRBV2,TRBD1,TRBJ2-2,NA,TGTGCCAGCAGTGCCGACAGGGCCACCGGGGAGCGGTTTTTT,CASSADRATGERFF
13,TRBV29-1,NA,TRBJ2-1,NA,TGCAGCGTTGGGGCGATGACCGTCAATGAGCAGTTCTTC,CSVGAMTVNEQFF
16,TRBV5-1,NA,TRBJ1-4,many,TGCGCCAGCAGCTCGGGATCCGGAGGGGTCGCAGCAGAACTGTTTTTT,CASSSGSGGVAAELFF
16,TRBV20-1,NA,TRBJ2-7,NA,TGCAGTGCTAGAGCCCCCCCCGGGGCGATCATTTACGAGCAGTACTTC,CSARAPPGAIIYEQYF
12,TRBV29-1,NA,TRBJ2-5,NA,TGCAGCGTTGAATCCTCGACGGAGACCCAGTACTTC,CSVESSTETQYF
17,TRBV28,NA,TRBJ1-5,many,TGTGCCAGCAGTTCATTCGAGGGGAGTGGTGGCAATCAGCCCCAGCATTTT,CASSSFEGSGGNQPQHF
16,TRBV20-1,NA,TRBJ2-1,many,TGCAGTGCTAGACAAAAAGAAGAGAGCTCCTACAATGAGCAGTTCTTC,CSARQKEESSYNEQFF
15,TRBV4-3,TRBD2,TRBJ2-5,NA,TGCGCCAGCAGCCATGGCGGGGGGGCGTATGAGACCCAGTACTTC,CASSHGGGAYETQYF
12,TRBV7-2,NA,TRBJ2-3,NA,TGTGCCAGCGGCCTACCGTCAGATACGCAGTATTTT,CASGLPSDTQYF
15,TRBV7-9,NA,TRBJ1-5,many,TGTGCCAGCAGCTTAGAGGGTGGTGGGAATCAGCCCCAGCATTTT,CASSLEGGGNQPQHF